A selection of T cell receptor beta chains follows, all from one sample in a study of blood T cell repertoires in COVID-19. Clones were sequenced by immunoSEQ multiplex PCR, and TCRdb holds only the in-frame ones, with some missing. Altogether about 160,000 clones are present, roughly nine tenths being singletons, with the ten largest covering over 7%. The sample consisted of PBMCs or T cells enriched from blood (not recorded which). Source of these receptors: a woman in her 50s who had recovered from COVID-19. The CDR3 runs from the conserved cysteine through the conserved F or W. Each record gives: clone size, D gene, CDR3 length, V gene, J gene, CDR3 DNA, CDR3 protein. A D gene is named only where the DNA matches it firmly. Size tells how often a clone was seen (once, few, many) or the class of an expanded clone, and some rows leave it out.

.	.	14	TRBV6-5	TRBJ1-2	TGTGCCAGCACGGAAGTCAGGGGCGCGTATGGCTACACCTTC	CASTEVRGAYGYTF
.	TRBD1	13	TRBV6-5	TRBJ1-1	TGTGCCAGCAGTAAGACAGGGTGGACTGAAGCTTTCTTT	CASSKTGWTEAFF
.	TRBD2	16	TRBV3-1/TRBV3-2	TRBJ2-7	TGTGCCAGCAGCCAAATAGCGGGGGTTCCAATAGGCGAGCAGTACTTC	CASSQIAGVPIGEQYF
.	TRBD2	14	TRBV15	TRBJ2-1	TGTGCCACGAAACCGGGACTAGATCTCCATGAGCAGTTCTTC	CATKPGLDLHEQFF
.	.	13	TRBV18	TRBJ1-1	TGTGCCAGCTCACCCCCCCCAGGCACTGAAGCTTTCTTT	CASSPPPGTEAFF
.	.	18	TRBV12-2	TRBJ2-1	TGTGCAAGTCGCTCTAGGCTTAGCGGGACGCAAGGGGGCAATGAGCAGTTCTTC	CASRSRLSGTQGGNEQFF
.	.	11	TRBV6-4	TRBJ2-3	TGTGCCAGCAGTGGAGGGGGAGCGCAGTATTTT	CASSGGGAQYF
.	.	15	TRBV9	TRBJ1-4	TGTGCCAGCAGCGGCTCTGGAGGTGCTAATGAAAAACTGTTTTTT	CASSGSGGANEKLFF
.	.	14	TRBV28	TRBJ2-1	TGTGCCAGCTCCATACGGAGCTCCTACAATGAGCAGTTCTTC	CASSIRSSYNEQFF
.	.	11	TRBV29-1	TRBJ1-2	TGCAGCGTTGAGGGGCGAATGGGCTACACCTTC	CSVEGRMGYTF
.	.	12	TRBV19	TRBJ1-1	TGTGCCAGTACCAAGGGGTTAACTGAAGCTTTCTTT	CASTKGLTEAFF
.	TRBD2	14	TRBV6-5	TRBJ2-2	TGTGCCAGTACAGGACTAGCGGGAGACGGGGAGCTGTTTTTT	CASTGLAGDGELFF
.	TRBD1	17	TRBV30	TRBJ1-2	TGTGCCTGGACCGCCCCCCACGGGACAGGGGGCCTTTATGGCTACACCTTC	CAWTAPHGTGGLYGYTF
.	.	13	TRBV5-1	TRBJ1-2	TGCGCCAGCAGCCCAAACGGTTTGGATGGCTACACCTTC	CASSPNGLDGYTF
.	.	11	TRBV7-8	TRBJ1-4	TGTGCCAGTAGGGGGAAGGGAAAACTGTTTTTT	CASRGKGKLFF
.	TRBD1	13	TRBV30	TRBJ1-4	TGTGCCTGGTCGACAGGGACTAATGAAAAACTGTTTTTT	CAWSTGTNEKLFF
few	TRBD1	14	TRBV19	TRBJ2-7	TGTGCCAGTAGTATAGGGACAGGATCCTACGAGCAGTACTTC	CASSIGTGSYEQYF
.	TRBD2	17	TRBV4-1	TRBJ2-1	TGCGCCAGCAGCCACGCCCTACTAGCGGGAGACTACAATGAGCAGTTCTTC	CASSHALLAGDYNEQFF
.	.	14	TRBV11-3	TRBJ2-3	TGTGCCAGCAGCTTAGAGCGGACAGACAAAACGCAGTATTTT	CASSLERTDKTQYF
.	.	16	TRBV4-2	TRBJ1-4	TGTGCCAGCAGCCCTCTCAGCGGTGAGATTAATGAAAAACTGTTTTTT	CASSPLSGEINEKLFF
.	.	17	TRBV7-6	TRBJ1-6	TGTGCCAGCAGCTTAGCGGGCGGCGGGAGATTTAATTCACCCCTCCACTTT	CASSLAGGGRFNSPLHF
.	TRBD2	16	TRBV7-8	TRBJ2-1	TGTGCCAGCAGCTCCTACGGGACTAGCGACTCCAATGAGCAGTTCTTC	CASSSYGTSDSNEQFF
.	TRBD1	14	TRBV2	TRBJ1-2	TGTGCCAGAGCACCGGCAGGGGGAAACTATGGCTACACCTTC	CARAPAGGNYGYTF
.	TRBD1	16	TRBV4-1	TRBJ1-5	TGCGCCAGCAGCCTCTCCCGATCGACAGGGGATCAGCCCCAGCATTTT	CASSLSRSTGDQPQHF
.	.	12	TRBV6-5	TRBJ2-7	TGTGCTAGTAGGGCAGGGAACTACGAGCAGTACTTC	CASRAGNYEQYF
.	TRBD1	14	TRBV9	TRBJ1-1	TGTGCCAGCAGCGCGACAGGGGGCCGGACTGAAGCTTTCTTT	CASSATGGRTEAFF
.	TRBD1	15	TRBV5-6	TRBJ1-3	TGTGCCAGCAGCTTGCTACAGGGGTCTGGAAACACCATATATTTT	CASSLLQGSGNTIYF
.	TRBD1	16	TRBV3-1/TRBV3-2	TRBJ2-2	TGTGCCAGCAGCCTTTACGGGACAGCGAACACCGGGGAGCTGTTTTTT	CASSLYGTANTGELFF
few	TRBD1	14	TRBV28	TRBJ2-7	TGTGCCAGCAGTTTGGCAGGGGGCGATATGCTCTCAACATTC	CASSLAGGDMLSTF
.	.	15	TRBV15	TRBJ2-3	TGTGCCACCAGCAGAGATCGGGGAACAGCCGATACGCAGTATTTT	CATSRDRGTADTQYF
.	.	15	TRBV19	TRBJ2-1	TGTGCCAGTAGTATGGGACTCAGCTCCTACAATGAGCAGTTCTTC	CASSMGLSSYNEQFF
.	.	17	TRBV4-2	TRBJ1-1	TGTGCCAGCAGCCAAGGGGGCCCGGGGACAAGGAACACTGAAGCTTTCTTT	CASSQGGPGTRNTEAFF
.	TRBD1	17	TRBV13	TRBJ2-2	TGTGCCAGCAGCTTAATAACCGGGACAGGGGCGTCCGGGGAGCTGTTTTTT	CASSLITGTGASGELFF
.	TRBD2	16	TRBV4-2	TRBJ2-4	TGTGCCAGCAGCCAAGAACTAGCGGGAGGTAGCGACATTCAGTACTTC	CASSQELAGGSDIQYF
once	.	15	TRBV9	TRBJ1-4	TGTGCCAGCAGCGTAGGGCTGCTGGCGGGTGAAAAACTGTTTTTT	CASSVGLLAGEKLFF
once	TRBD1	16	TRBV2	TRBJ1-6	TGTGCCAGCAGTGCCCAGGGACAGGGTAATAATTCACCCCTCCACTTT	CASSAQGQGNNSPLHF
.	TRBD1	14	TRBV27	TRBJ2-2	TGTGCCAGCAAACGACAGGGGAGCACCGGGGAGCTGTTTTTT	CASKRQGSTGELFF
few	.	15	TRBV5-5	TRBJ1-3	TGTGCCAGCAGCTTGGGTCAGGGTGCTGGAAACACCATATATTTT	CASSLGQGAGNTIYF
once	.	12	TRBV7-2	TRBJ1-2	TGTGCCAGCAGCTTTTCAGACTATGGCTACACCTTC	CASSFSDYGYTF
.	.	16	TRBV19	TRBJ2-1	TGTGCCAGTAGTATGATCTCGGTGAACTCCCACAATGAGCAGTTCTTC	CASSMISVNSHNEQFF
.	TRBD2	15	TRBV19	TRBJ2-2	TGTGCCAGTAGGGGAACCAGCGGGGTAACCGGGGAGCTGTTTTTT	CASRGTSGVTGELFF